This T cell receptor (beta chain) was identified during a study of control samples from healthy donors and cancer patients. With V trimmed by 1 base and J by 9 bases, 0 bases remained unmatched. The CDR3 is 12 amino acids. Germline CDR1 is SGHVS and CDR2 is FQNEAQ. TCRdb's copy holds only in-frame clones and misses some; the assay was immunoSEQ multiplex PCR. This table has under 70,000 clones, less than 95% appearing once. The sequence was obtained from a woman aged 45-59 years with colorectal cancer. The chain joins TRBV7-8 to TRBJ1-5; 7 positions match TRBD1. Source material: PBMCs. The CDR3 coding sequence is TGTGCCAGCAGCTTAGACAGGGGGCCCCAGCATTTT. Translated: CASSLDRGPQHF.